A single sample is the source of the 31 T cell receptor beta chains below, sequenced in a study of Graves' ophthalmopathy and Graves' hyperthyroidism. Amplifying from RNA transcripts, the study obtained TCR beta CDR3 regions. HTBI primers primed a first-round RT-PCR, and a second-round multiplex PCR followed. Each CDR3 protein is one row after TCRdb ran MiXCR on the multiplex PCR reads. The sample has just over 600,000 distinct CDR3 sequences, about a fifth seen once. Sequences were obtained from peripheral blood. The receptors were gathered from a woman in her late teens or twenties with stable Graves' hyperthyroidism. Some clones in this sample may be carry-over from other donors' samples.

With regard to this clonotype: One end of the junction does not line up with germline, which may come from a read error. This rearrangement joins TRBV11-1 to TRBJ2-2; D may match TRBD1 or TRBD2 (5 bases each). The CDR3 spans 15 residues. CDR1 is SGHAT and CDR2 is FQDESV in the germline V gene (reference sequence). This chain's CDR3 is CASSQARGITGELFF. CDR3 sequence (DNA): TGCGCCAGCAGCCAAGCGAGGGGAATCACCGGGGAGCTGTTTTTT.

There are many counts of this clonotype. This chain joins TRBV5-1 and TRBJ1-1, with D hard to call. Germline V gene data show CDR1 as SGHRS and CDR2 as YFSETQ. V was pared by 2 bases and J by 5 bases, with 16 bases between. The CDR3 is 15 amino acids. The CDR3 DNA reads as TGCGCCAGCAGCTTCGAGGTAGGCCATGGGACTGAAGCTTTCTTT. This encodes CASSFEVGHGTEAFF.

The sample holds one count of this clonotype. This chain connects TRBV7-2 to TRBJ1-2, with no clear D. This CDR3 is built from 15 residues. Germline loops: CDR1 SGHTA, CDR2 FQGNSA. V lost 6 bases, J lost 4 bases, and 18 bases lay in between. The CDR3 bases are TGTGCCAGCAGTTTAAAATGGGGTTTCAGCTATGGCTACACCTTC. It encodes CASSLKWGFSYGYTF.

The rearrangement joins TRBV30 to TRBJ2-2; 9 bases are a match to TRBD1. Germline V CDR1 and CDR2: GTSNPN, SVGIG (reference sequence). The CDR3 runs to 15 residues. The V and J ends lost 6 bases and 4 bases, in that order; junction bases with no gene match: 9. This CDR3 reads CACTPGQGFTGELFF. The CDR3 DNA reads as TGTGCCTGTACGCCGGGACAGGGTTTCACCGGGGAGCTGTTTTTT.

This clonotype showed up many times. In DNA, the CDR3 is TGTGCCAGCACCGCTCGGACAGGGGGCGTGGAGACCCAGTACTTC. Translating it yields CASTARTGGVETQYF. The V call is TRBV28, the J call TRBJ2-5; 11 nucleotides line up with TRBD1. CDR3 size: 15 residues. The J segment lost 5 bases and the V segment lost 7 bases, leaving 9 bases of the junction unmatched. Per the germline V gene, CDR1 is MDHEN and CDR2 is SYDVKM.

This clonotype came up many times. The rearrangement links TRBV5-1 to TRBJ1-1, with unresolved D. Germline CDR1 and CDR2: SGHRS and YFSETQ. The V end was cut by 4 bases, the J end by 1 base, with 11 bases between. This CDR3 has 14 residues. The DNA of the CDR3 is TGCGCCAGCAGCAATGTGGACGGGAACACTGAAGCTTTCTTT. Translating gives CASSNVDGNTEAFF.

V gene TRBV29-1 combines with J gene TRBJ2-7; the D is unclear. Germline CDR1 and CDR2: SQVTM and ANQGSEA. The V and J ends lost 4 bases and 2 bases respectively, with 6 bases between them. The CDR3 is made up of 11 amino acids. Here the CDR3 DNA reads TGCAGCGTTGGGGATGCCTACGAGCAGTACTTC. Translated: CSVGDAYEQYF.

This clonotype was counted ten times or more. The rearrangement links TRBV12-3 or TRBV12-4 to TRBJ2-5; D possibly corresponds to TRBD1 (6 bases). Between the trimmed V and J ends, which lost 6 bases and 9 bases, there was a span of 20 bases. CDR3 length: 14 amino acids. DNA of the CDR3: TGTGCCAGCAGGACACCGGGACATCTCAACGCCCAGTACTTC. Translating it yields CASRTPGHLNAQYF.

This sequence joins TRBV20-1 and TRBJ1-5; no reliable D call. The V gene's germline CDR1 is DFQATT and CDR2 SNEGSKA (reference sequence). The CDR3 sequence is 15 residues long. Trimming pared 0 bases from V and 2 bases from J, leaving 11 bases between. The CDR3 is CSARDRGFRNQPQHF. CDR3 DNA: TGCAGTGCTAGAGATCGCGGTTTTCGCAATCAGCCCCAGCATTTT.

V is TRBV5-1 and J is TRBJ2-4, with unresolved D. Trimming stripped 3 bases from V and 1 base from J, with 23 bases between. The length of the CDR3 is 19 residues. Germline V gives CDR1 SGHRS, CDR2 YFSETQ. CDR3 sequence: CASSSEVQVDLMAKNIQYF. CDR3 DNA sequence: TGCGCCAGCAGCTCGGAAGTCCAGGTTGACCTGATGGCCAAAAACATTCAGTACTTC.

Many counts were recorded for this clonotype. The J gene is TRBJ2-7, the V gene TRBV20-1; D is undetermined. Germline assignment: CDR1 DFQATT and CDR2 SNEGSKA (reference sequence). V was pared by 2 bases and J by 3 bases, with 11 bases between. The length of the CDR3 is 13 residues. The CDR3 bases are TGCAGTGCTAGACCACGGATGGACTACGAGCAGTACTTC. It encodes CSARPRMDYEQYF.

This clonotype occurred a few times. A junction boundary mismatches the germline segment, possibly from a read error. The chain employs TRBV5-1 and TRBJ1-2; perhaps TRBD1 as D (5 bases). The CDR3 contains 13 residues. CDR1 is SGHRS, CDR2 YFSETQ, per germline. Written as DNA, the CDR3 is TGCGTCAGCAGCAAAGACAGATTCTATGGCTACACCTTC. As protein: CVSSKDRFYGYTF.

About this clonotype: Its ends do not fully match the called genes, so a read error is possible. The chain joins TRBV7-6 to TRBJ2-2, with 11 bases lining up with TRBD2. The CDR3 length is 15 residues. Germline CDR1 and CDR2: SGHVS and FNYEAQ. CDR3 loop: CASAGLAVNTGELFF. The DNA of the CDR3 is TGTGCCAGCGCGGGACTAGCGGTAAACACCGGGGAACTGTTTTTT. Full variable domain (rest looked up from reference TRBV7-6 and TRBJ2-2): GAGVSQSPRYKVTKRGQDVALRCDPISGHVSLYWYRQALGQGPEFLTYFNYEAQQDKSGLPNDRFSAERPEGSISTLTIQRTEQRDSAMYRCASAGLAVNTGELFFGEGSRLTVL.

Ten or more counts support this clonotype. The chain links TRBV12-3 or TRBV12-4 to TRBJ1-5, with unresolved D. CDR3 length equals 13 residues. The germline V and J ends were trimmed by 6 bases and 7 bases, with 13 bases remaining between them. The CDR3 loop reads CASSRLRVQPQHF. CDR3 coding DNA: TGTGCCAGCAGCCGCCTGAGGGTACAGCCCCAGCATTTT.

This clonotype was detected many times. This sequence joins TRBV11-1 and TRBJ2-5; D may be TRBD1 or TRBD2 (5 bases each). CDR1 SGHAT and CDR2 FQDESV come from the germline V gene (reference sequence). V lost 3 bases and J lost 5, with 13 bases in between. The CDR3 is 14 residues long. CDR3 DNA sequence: TGTGCCAGCAGCTTCGACGACAGAGGGGAGACCCAGTACTTC. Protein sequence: CASSFDDRGETQYF. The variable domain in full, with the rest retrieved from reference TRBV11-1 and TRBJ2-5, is EAEVAQSPRYKITEKSQAVAFWCDPISGHATLYWYRQILGQGPELLVQFQDESVVDDSQLPKDRFSAERLKGVDSTLKIQPAELGDSAMYLCASSFDDRGETQYFGPGTRLLVL.

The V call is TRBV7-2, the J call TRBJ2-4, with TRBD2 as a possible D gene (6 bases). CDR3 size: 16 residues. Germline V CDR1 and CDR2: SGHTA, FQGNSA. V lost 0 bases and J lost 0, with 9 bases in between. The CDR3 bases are TGTGCCAGCAGCTTAGCACCGGGACTAGCCAAAAACATTCAGTACTTC. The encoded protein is CASSLAPGLAKNIQYF.

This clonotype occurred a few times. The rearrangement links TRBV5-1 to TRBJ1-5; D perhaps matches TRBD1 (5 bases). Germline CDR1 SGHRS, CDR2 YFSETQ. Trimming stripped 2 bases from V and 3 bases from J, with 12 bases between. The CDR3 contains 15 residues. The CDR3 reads CASSFDPGLNQPQHF. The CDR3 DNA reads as TGCGCCAGCAGCTTCGATCCAGGGCTCAATCAGCCCCAGCATTTT.

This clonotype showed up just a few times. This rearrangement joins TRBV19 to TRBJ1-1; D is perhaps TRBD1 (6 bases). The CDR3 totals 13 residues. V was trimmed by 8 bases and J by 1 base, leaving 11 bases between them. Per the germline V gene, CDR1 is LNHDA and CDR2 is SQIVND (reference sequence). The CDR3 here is CASAYRANTEAFF. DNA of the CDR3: TGTGCCAGTGCCTACAGGGCGAACACTGAAGCTTTCTTT.

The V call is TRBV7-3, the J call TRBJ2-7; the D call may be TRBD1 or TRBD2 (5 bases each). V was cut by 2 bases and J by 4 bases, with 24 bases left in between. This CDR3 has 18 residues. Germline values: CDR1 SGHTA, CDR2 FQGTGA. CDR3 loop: CASSLRPTGTSQPYEQYF. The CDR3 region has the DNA TGTGCCAGCAGCTTACGTCCCACCGGGACCTCCCAACCTTACGAGCAGTACTTC.

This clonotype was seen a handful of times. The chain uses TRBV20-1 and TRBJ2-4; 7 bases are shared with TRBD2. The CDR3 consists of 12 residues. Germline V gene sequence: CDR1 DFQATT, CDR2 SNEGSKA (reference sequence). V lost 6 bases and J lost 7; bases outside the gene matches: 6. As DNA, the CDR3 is TGCAGTGCCCCCTGGGGGGGGAACATTCAGTACTTC. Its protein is CSAPWGGNIQYF.

CDR3 sequence (DNA): TGTGCCAGCAACCTAGCGGGGACCCCTCTGTGGACCCAGTACTTC. Its protein is CASNLAGTPLWTQYF. The rearrangement uses TRBV6-2 or TRBV6-3 and TRBJ2-5; 9 bases are shared with TRBD2. CDR1 MNHEY and CDR2 SVGEGT come from the germline V gene. The V and J ends lost 7 bases and 7 bases, in that order; junction bases with no gene match: 13. CDR3 length: 15 residues.

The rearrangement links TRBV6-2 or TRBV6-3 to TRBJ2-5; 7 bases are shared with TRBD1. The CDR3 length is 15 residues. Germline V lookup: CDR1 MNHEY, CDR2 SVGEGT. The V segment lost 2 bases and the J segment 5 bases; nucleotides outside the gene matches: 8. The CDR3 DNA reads TGTGCCAGCAGTTACCGTACAGGGGTGGCGGAGACCCAGTACTTC. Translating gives CASSYRTGVAETQYF.

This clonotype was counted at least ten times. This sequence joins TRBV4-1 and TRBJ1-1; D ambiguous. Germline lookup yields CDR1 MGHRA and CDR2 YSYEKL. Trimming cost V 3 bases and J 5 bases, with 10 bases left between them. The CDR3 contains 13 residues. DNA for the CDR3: TGCGCCAGCAGCCAGAAGCAGGTAACTGAAGCTTTCTTT. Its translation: CASSQKQVTEAFF.

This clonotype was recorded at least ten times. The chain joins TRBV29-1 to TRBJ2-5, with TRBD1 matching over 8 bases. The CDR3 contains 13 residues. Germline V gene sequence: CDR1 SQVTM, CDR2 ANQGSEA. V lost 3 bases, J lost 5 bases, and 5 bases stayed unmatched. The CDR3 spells CSVEPGQGETQYF. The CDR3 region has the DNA TGCAGCGTTGAGCCTGGACAGGGTGAGACCCAGTACTTC.

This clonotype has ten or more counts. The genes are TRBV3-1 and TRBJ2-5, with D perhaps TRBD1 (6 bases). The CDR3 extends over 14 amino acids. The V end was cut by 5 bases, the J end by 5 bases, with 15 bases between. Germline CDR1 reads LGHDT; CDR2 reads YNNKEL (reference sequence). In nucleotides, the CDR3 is TGTGCCAGCAGCGGGGACACCGGTCGGGAGACCCAGTACTTC. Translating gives CASSGDTGRETQYF.

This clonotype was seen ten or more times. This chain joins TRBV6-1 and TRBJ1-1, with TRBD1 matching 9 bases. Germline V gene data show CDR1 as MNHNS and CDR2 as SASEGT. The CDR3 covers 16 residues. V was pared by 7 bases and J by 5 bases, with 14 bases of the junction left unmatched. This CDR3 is CASKPPHGTGMTEAFF. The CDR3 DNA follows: TGTGCCAGCAAACCCCCTCACGGGACAGGGATGACTGAAGCTTTCTTT.

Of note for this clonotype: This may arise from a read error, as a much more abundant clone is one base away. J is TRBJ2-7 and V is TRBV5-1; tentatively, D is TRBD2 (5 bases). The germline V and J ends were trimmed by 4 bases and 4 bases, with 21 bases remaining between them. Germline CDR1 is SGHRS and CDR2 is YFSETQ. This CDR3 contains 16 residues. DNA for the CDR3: TGCGCCAGCAGCCCGACCGGGGTGCCTGCTCCTTACGAGCAGTACTTC. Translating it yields CASSPTGVPAPYEQYF.

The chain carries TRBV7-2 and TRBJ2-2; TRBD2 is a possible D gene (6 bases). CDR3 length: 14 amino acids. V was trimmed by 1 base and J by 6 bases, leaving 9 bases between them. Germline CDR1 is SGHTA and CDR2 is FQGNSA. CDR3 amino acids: CASSLGWGAGELFF. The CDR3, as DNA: TGTGCCAGCAGCTTAGGATGGGGGGCCGGGGAGCTGTTTTTT.

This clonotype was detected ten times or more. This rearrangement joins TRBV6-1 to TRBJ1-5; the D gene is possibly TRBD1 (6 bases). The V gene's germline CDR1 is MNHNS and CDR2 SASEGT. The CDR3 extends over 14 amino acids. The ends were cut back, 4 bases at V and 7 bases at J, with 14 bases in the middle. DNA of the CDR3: TGTGCCAGCAGTGTACAGGGAGGACGGCAGCCCCAGCATTTT. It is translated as CASSVQGGRQPQHF.

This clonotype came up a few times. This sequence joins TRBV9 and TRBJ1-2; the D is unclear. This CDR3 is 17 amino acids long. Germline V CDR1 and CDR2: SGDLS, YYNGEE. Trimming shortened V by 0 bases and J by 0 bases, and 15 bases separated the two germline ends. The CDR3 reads CASSVAGSIGTNYGYTF. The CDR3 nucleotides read TGTGCCAGCAGCGTAGCTGGCAGTATCGGGACTAACTATGGCTACACCTTC.

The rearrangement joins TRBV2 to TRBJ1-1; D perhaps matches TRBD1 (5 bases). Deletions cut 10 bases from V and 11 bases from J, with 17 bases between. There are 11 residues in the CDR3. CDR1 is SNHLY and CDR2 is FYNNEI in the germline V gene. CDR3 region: CATGLGVYAFF. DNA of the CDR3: TGTGCCACTGGCCTGGGGGTATACGCTTTCTTT.